This is a list of T cell receptor beta chains from one sample in a study of glioma-infiltrating T cells after dendritic cell vaccination. The repertoire was sequenced with immunoSEQ multiplex PCR; TCRdb's copy has only in-frame clones and lacks some. The sample has roughly 60,000 clones, roughly 86% seen once. This specimen consisted of blood, obtained after dendritic cell vaccination. Every receptor here comes from a human donor with glioblastoma. Both conserved end residues are trimmed from each CDR3. Each record gives: CDR3 protein, V gene, J gene.

CDR3: ASSREGTSGNTIY
V: TRBV5-1
J: TRBJ1-3

CDR3: ASSPLLETQY
V: TRBV7-9
J: TRBJ2-5

CDR3: AISESDSTAEQF
V: TRBV10-3
J: TRBJ2-1

CDR3: ASSGTEKDSNQPQH
V: TRBV5-4
J: TRBJ1-5

CDR3: AITFNRGVGYT
V: TRBV10-3
J: TRBJ1-2

CDR3: ASSESGGTEQAF
V: TRBV10-1
J: TRBJ1-1

CDR3: ASSIVARVNQPQH
V: TRBV19
J: TRBJ1-5

CDR3: AAEEGTNQPQH
V: TRBV6-5
J: TRBJ1-5

CDR3: AWSIRRGQPQH
V: TRBV30
J: TRBJ1-5

CDR3: ASSPRQGFVEETQY
V: TRBV9
J: TRBJ2-5

CDR3: ASSFTRQATNTEAF
V: TRBV27
J: TRBJ1-1

CDR3: ASSVNSGTGSSGNTIY
V: TRBV5-1
J: TRBJ1-3

CDR3: AWKGDTHSGNTIY
V: TRBV30
J: TRBJ1-3

CDR3: ASREDRGVAYGYT
V: TRBV2
J: TRBJ1-2

CDR3: ASSGRGNTEAF
V: TRBV7-3
J: TRBJ1-1

CDR3: ASSLARTGLAGGVGTQY
V: TRBV7-2
J: TRBJ2-3